This entry features one T cell receptor beta chain sequence. The V end lost 8 bases, the J end lost 8 bases, and 16 bases lay between the germline ends. The CDR3 loop spans 14 amino acids. Germline lookup yields CDR1 MNHNY and CDR2 SVGAGI (reference sequence). This record comes from a study of cytomegalovirus exposure and HLA in healthy donors. The PCR used 60 Vbeta and 13 Jbeta primers. As handled by the study authors: The authors later counted roughly 79 million unique TCR beta chains, 9 million to 12 million of them shared. Assay used: immunoSEQ multiplex PCR; TCRdb lists only in-frame clones, some missing. That table furnishes V, J and clone size, whereas the DNA furnished D and trimming. The repertoire includes about 130,000 clones, around 79% of them detected once, and approximately 2.1% sits in the top ten.

This clonotype originated in a middle-aged woman in good health and CMV-seropositive. The sequencing input was PBMCs. V is TRBV6-6 and J is TRBJ1-6, with D tentatively TRBD1 (6 bases). In DNA form, the CDR3 reads TGTGCCAGCTCCGTCAGGGGCTGGGATTCACCCCTCCACTTT. Translated, it gives CASSVRGWDSPLHF.